These 24 T cell receptor beta chains came from one sample sequenced in a study of blood T cell repertoires in COVID-19. TCRdb's copy holds only in-frame clones and misses some; the assay was immunoSEQ multiplex PCR. Here the sample spans 110,000 to 150,000 clones, roughly 90% being singletons. What was sequenced was peripheral blood. The receptors here all came from a man in his 60s with active or convalescent COVID-19.

This chain connects TRBV27 to TRBJ1-2, with TRBD1 matching 7 bases. The CDR3 spans 13 residues. The V gene end was trimmed by 3 bases and the J gene end by 4 bases; junction bases not matched to a gene: 2. CDR1 and CDR2 (germline): MNHEY, SMNVEV (reference sequence). In DNA, the CDR3 is TGTGCCAGCAGTTTCAGGGGGGTCTATGGCTACACCTTC. This encodes CASSFRGVYGYTF.

The CDR3 loop reads CASSLEGPRGDTEAFF. The CDR3, as DNA: TGCGCCAGCAGCTTAGAAGGTCCCCGCGGGGACACTGAAGCTTTCTTT. V usage is TRBV5-1 and J usage is TRBJ1-1; D is ambiguous. V lost 2 bases and J 3 bases, leaving 17 bases between the germline ends. CDR3 length equals 16 residues. Germline assignment: CDR1 SGHRS and CDR2 YFSETQ. Supplemented by reference TRBV5-1 and TRBJ1-1, the full variable domain reads KAGVTQTPRYLIKTRGQQVTLSCSPISGHRSVSWYQQTPGQGLQFLFEYFSETQRNKGNFPGRFSGRQFSNSRSEMNVSTLELGDSALYLCASSLEGPRGDTEAFFGQGTRLTVV.

This CDR3 reads CASSHPGTGVPYEQYF. The CDR3 DNA sequence: TGTGCCAGCAGTCACCCAGGGACAGGGGTTCCCTACGAGCAGTACTTC. The rearrangement joins TRBV28 to TRBJ2-7; 10 nucleotides align to TRBD1. Germline CDR1 is MDHEN and CDR2 is SYDVKM. V trimming: 5 bases; J trimming: 2 bases; junction bases outside the gene matches: 9. The CDR3 is 16 amino acids. The whole variable domain, filled in from reference TRBV28 and TRBJ2-7, reads DVKVTQSSRYLVKRTGEKVFLECVQDMDHENMFWYRQDPGLGLRLIYFSYDVKMKEKGDIPEGYSVSREKKERFSLILESASTNQTSMYLCASSHPGTGVPYEQYFGPGTRLTVT.

The V gene is TRBV6-2 or TRBV6-3, the J gene TRBJ2-6; a weak D match, TRBD1 (5 bases). Germline V gives CDR1 MNHEY, CDR2 SVGEGT. The ends were cut back, 0 bases at V and 1 base at J, with 10 bases in the middle. This CDR3 contains 17 residues. CDR3 region: CASSYSWGRSGANVLTF. CDR3 sequence (DNA): TGTGCCAGCAGTTACTCGTGGGGCAGATCTGGGGCCAACGTCCTGACTTTC.

The rearrangement uses TRBV7-3 and TRBJ1-1; D call uncertain. Trimming left V 5 bases short and J 5 bases short, with 12 bases between. Germline CDR1 SGHTA, CDR2 FQGTGA. The CDR3 spans 13 residues. Here the CDR3 reads CASSKSGRTEAFF. The CDR3 nucleotides are TGTGCCAGCAGCAAAAGCGGGAGGACTGAAGCTTTCTTT.

The chain links TRBV6-5 to TRBJ2-5; possible D gene TRBD1, 6 bases. Germline V gene data show CDR1 as MNHEY and CDR2 as SVGAGI. The CDR3 length is 13 residues. V shed 0 bases and J shed 5 bases, with 7 bases lying between them. The CDR3 loop reads CASSYSRGETQYF. CDR3 bases: TGTGCCAGCAGTTACTCGAGGGGGGAGACCCAGTACTTC.

CDR3: CAINRLAGGPDEQFF. CDR3 DNA sequence: TGTGCCATCAATCGACTAGCGGGAGGGCCCGATGAGCAGTTCTTC. This sequence joins TRBV10-3 and TRBJ2-1, with 14 bases aligning to TRBD2. Germline V CDR1 and CDR2: ENHRY, SYGVKD. CDR3 length equals 15 residues. V shed 7 bases and J 8 bases; nucleotides not matched to a gene: 7.

V usage is TRBV21-1 and J usage is TRBJ2-7; the table calls TRBD2, which could not be checked here. TRBV21-1 corresponds to a pseudogene. CDR3 length equals 13 residues. CDR3: CASSTRRGDEQYF. The CDR3, as DNA: TGTGCCAGCAGCACCAGACGAGGTGACGAGCAGTACTTC.

This chain uses TRBV30 with TRBJ1-6; TRBD1 matches 8 bases. CDR1 and CDR2 (germline): GTSNPN, SVGIG (reference sequence). This CDR3 is built from 18 residues. V shed 3 bases and J 5 bases; nucleotides not matched to a gene: 15. The CDR3 nucleotides read TGTGCCTGGAGCTCCAGGGGGCGTTCGCGCCCCAATAATTCACCCCTCCACTTT. Translation: CAWSSRGRSRPNNSPLHF.

Of note for this clone: This specimen includes other DNA sequences encoding the same CDR3. In DNA form, the CDR3 reads TGTGCCAGCGGGACAGGGCGGAACACCATATATTTT. Its protein product is CASGTGRNTIYF. This chain links TRBV28 with TRBJ1-3; 9 positions agree with TRBD1. Germline CDR1 is MDHEN and CDR2 is SYDVKM. V dropped 8 bases and J dropped 7; count of bases not matched to a gene: 3. This CDR3 has 12 amino acids.

The gene calls are TRBV24-1 and TRBJ2-6; TRBD1 aligns across 9 bases. The CDR3 loop spans 17 amino acids. Germline V gives CDR1 KGHDR, CDR2 SFDVKD. J was trimmed by 3 bases and V by 2 bases; bases with no gene match: 4. CDR3 in DNA: TGTGCCACCAGTGATTCGGGACAGGGCTATGGGGCCAACGTCCTGACTTTC. As protein: CATSDSGQGYGANVLTF.

This clone was detected once. The chain links TRBV9 to TRBJ2-2; 7 positions agree with TRBD1. Trimming took 4 bases from V and 6 from J; bases not matched to a gene: 9. In germline, CDR1 is SGDLS, CDR2 YYNGEE. The CDR3 is 15 amino acids. CDR3 residues: CASSPITGVAGELFF. DNA for the CDR3: TGTGCCAGCAGCCCGATAACAGGGGTAGCCGGGGAGCTGTTTTTT. Complete variable domain (other parts from reference TRBV9 and TRBJ2-2): DSGVTQTPKHLITATGQRVTLRCSPRSGDLSVYWYQQSLDQGLQFLIQYYNGEERAKGNILERFSAQQFPDLHSELNLSSLELGDSALYFCASSPITGVAGELFFGEGSRLTVL.

The V and J genes are TRBV5-5 and TRBJ1-4; D is unclear. With 6 bases removed from V and 8 bases from J, the gap between germline ends came to 11 bases. Germline CDR1 SGHKS, CDR2 YYEKEE (reference sequence). CDR3 length: 12 amino acids. CDR3 in amino acids: CASNRNSEKLFF. The DNA of the CDR3 is TGTGCCAGCAACCGAAACAGCGAAAAACTGTTTTTT.

The chain couples TRBV7-2 to TRBJ2-3, with D perhaps TRBD1 (6 bases). Trimming pared 3 bases from V and 0 bases from J, leaving 13 bases between. The length of the CDR3 is 16 residues. CDR1 and CDR2 (germline): SGHTA, FQGNSA. CDR3 amino acids: CASSFELGASTDTQYF. The CDR3 DNA is TGTGCCAGCAGCTTTGAGTTGGGGGCAAGCACAGATACGCAGTATTTT. The whole variable domain, filled in from reference TRBV7-2 and TRBJ2-3, reads GAGVSQSPSNKVTEKGKDVELRCDPISGHTALYWYRQSLGQGLEFLIYFQGNSAPDKSGLPSDRFSAERTGGSVSTLTIQRTQQEDSAVYLCASSFELGASTDTQYFGPGTRLTVL.

The CDR3 region is CASSLNSGPFNEQFF. The CDR3 DNA is TGTGCCAGCAGCTTAAACAGCGGGCCGTTCAATGAGCAGTTCTTC. This chain joins TRBV7-7 and TRBJ2-1; the D gene is possibly TRBD2 (6 bases). The V end was cut by 2 bases, the J end by 6 bases, with 14 bases between. The germline V gene encodes CDR1 SSHAT and CDR2 FNYEAQ (reference sequence). The CDR3 loop spans 15 amino acids.

The rearrangement links TRBV7-2 to TRBJ2-7; a weak D match, TRBD2 (6 bases). The CDR3 sequence is 15 residues long. The germline gives CDR1 SGHTA, CDR2 FQGNSA. V shed 4 bases and J shed 2 bases, with 15 bases lying between them. The CDR3: CASSWEMSGAYEQYF. The DNA of the CDR3 is TGTGCCAGCAGCTGGGAGATGTCGGGAGCCTACGAGCAGTACTTC. The full variable domain, its missing parts supplied by reference TRBV7-2 and TRBJ2-7, is GAGVSQSPSNKVTEKGKDVELRCDPISGHTALYWYRQSLGQGLEFLIYFQGNSAPDKSGLPSDRFSAERTGGSVSTLTIQRTQQEDSAVYLCASSWEMSGAYEQYFGPGTRLTVT.

A single count supports this clone. The V gene is TRBV4-3, the J gene TRBJ2-1; TRBD2 is a possible D gene (6 bases). Germline values: CDR1 LGHNA, CDR2 YSLEER. The V end was cut by 0 bases, the J end by 5 bases, with 11 bases between. The CDR3 runs 15 residues. The CDR3 loop reads CASSQEGTADNEQFF. DNA for the CDR3: TGCGCCAGCAGCCAAGAAGGGACTGCAGACAATGAGCAGTTCTTC.

The rearrangement links TRBV9 to TRBJ2-7, with 9 bases that match TRBD2. Looked up from germline, CDR1 is SGDLS and CDR2 is YYNGEE. Trimming took 1 base from V and 3 from J; bases not matched to a gene: 2. The CDR3 is 14 residues long. The DNA of the CDR3 is TGTGCCAGCAGCGTATGGACTAGCGACTACGAGCAGTACTTC. It specifies CASSVWTSDYEQYF. Using reference TRBV9 and TRBJ2-7 for the parts outside the CDR3, the full variable domain is DSGVTQTPKHLITATGQRVTLRCSPRSGDLSVYWYQQSLDQGLQFLIQYYNGEERAKGNILERFSAQQFPDLHSELNLSSLELGDSALYFCASSVWTSDYEQYFGPGTRLTVT.

The chain links TRBV7-8 to TRBJ2-5; a possible D gene is TRBD2 (5 bases). The CDR3 is made up of 14 amino acids. V was cut by 6 bases and J by 2 bases, with 13 bases left in between. The V gene's germline CDR1 is SGHVS and CDR2 FQNEAQ. This CDR3 is CASRSRGSQETQYF. As DNA, the CDR3 is TGTGCCAGCAGATCCCGCGGGTCTCAAGAGACCCAGTACTTC.

This chain uses TRBV5-4 with TRBJ2-1; a weak D match, TRBD2 (6 bases). Germline V CDR1 and CDR2: SGHNT, YYREEE (reference sequence). The CDR3 totals 15 residues. Trimming cost V 4 bases and J 3 bases, with 14 bases left between them. CDR3: CASSAGGENYNEQFF. In DNA form, the CDR3 reads TGTGCCAGCAGCGCCGGGGGAGAAAACTACAATGAGCAGTTCTTC.

The chain is built from TRBV6-5 and TRBJ2-3, with 9 bases lining up with TRBD2. The CDR3 consists of 16 residues. With 1 base clipped from V and 3 bases from J, the junction kept 5 bases outside the gene matches. The germline V gene encodes CDR1 MNHEY and CDR2 SVGAGI. This chain's CDR3 is CASSYLPSGVTDTQYF. For the CDR3, the DNA is TGTGCCAGCAGTTACTTACCTAGCGGGGTAACAGATACGCAGTATTTT.

The chain is built from TRBV7-2 and TRBJ2-1, with 11 nucleotides matching TRBD2. The CDR3 is 15 residues long. Looked up from germline, CDR1 is SGHTA and CDR2 is FQGNSA. V shed 5 bases, J shed 8 bases, and the junction held 8 bases outside the gene matches. CDR3 sequence reads: CASSDGLAGLDEQFF. The CDR3, as DNA: TGTGCCAGCAGCGACGGACTAGCGGGCTTGGATGAGCAGTTCTTC.

The rearrangement uses TRBV27 and TRBJ2-5; 11 nucleotides match TRBD2. Germline V gene lookup returns CDR1 MNHEY and CDR2 SMNVEV (reference sequence). The J segment lost 5 bases and the V segment lost 0 bases, leaving 11 bases of the junction unmatched. This CDR3 spans 18 amino acids. DNA for the CDR3: TGTGCCAGCAGTTTATCCAGACTAGCGGGGAACTACAAGGAGACCCAGTACTTC. Its translation is CASSLSRLAGNYKETQYF.

CDR3 loop: CASSQDVGSTEAFF. In DNA, the CDR3 is TGCGCCAGCAGCCAAGATGTGGGGAGCACTGAAGCTTTCTTT. The chain recombines TRBV4-3 with TRBJ1-1; D gene ambiguous. This CDR3 has 14 residues. With 0 bases removed from V and 4 bases from J, the gap between germline ends came to 9 bases. The germline V gene has CDR1 LGHNA and CDR2 YSLEER.